This T cell receptor (beta chain) was observed in a study of T-cell memory formation after mild COVID-19. Study-wide context: Largely, TCR clusters stayed within a single donor. Study-level results: The SARS-CoV-2 specificity of second-wave clones reaching peak at day 37 remained unverified.

Barcoded TCR alpha and TCR beta cDNA libraries with UMIs came from 5'RACE using constant-segment primers. TCRdb processed the 5' RACE reads anew with MiXCR; each CDR3 protein has one entry. This sample yields around 340,000 distinct CDR3 sequences, of which under 15% are seen a single time; around a fifth belongs to the top ten. This clonotype was observed a handful of times. What it binds is unknown. There are 16 residues in the CDR3. Germline trimming cut 3 bases from V and 1 base from J; bases unmatched to any gene: 7. Per the germline V gene, CDR1 is SGHTA and CDR2 is FQGNSA. This chain links TRBV7-2 with TRBJ1-2; 8 bases are a match to TRBD1. This TCR was sampled from a man between 18 and 29 years old who had mild COVID-19 (a few samples of this study predate the infection). Cell type and time point are not known. Specimen: PBMCs or a T cell subset sorted from them (not recorded which). Here the CDR3 reads CASSFQSGQVNYGYTF. The CDR3 nucleotides read TGTGCCAGCAGCTTCCAATCGGGACAGGTTAACTATGGCTACACCTTC.